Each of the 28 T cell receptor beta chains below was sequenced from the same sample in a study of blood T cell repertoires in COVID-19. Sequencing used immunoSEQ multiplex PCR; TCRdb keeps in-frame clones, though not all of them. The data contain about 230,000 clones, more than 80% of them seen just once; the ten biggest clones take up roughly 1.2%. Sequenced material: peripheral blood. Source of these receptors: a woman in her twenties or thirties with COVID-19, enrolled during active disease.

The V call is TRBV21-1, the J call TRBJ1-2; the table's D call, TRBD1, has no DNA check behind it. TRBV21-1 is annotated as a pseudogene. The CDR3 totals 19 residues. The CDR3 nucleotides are TGTGCCAGCACCTTATTGCTAGGGGGAAGTCTACCAGCTAACTATGGCTACACCTTC. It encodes CASTLLLGGSLPANYGYTF.

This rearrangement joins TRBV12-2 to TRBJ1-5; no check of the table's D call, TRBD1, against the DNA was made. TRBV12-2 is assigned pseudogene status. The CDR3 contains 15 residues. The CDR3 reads CASRPDRGRGQPQHF. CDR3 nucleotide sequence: TGTGCAAGTCGCCCGGACAGGGGGCGCGGGCAGCCCCAGCATTTT.

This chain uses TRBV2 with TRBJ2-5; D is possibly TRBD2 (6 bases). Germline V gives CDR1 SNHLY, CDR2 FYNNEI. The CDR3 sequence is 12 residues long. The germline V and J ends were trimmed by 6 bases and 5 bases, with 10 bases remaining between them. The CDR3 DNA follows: TGTGCCAGCAGGGGCGGGGAGGAGACCCAGTACTTC. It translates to CASRGGEETQYF.

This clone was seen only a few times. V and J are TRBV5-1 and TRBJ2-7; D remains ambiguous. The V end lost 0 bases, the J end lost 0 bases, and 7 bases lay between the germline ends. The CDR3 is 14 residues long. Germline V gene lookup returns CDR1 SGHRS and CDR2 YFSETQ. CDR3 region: CASSLEISSYEQYF. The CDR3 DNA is TGCGCCAGCAGCTTGGAGATCAGCTCCTACGAGCAGTACTTC.

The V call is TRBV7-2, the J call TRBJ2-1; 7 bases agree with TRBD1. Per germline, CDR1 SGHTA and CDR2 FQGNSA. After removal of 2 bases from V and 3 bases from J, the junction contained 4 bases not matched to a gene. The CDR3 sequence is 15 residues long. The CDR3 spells CASSLSDRDYNEQFF. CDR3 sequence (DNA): TGTGCCAGCAGCTTATCTGACAGGGACTACAATGAGCAGTTCTTC.

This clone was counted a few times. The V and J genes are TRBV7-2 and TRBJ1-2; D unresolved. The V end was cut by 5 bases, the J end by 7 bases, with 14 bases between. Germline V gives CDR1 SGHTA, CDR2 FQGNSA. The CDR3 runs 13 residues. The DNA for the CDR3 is TGTGCCAGCAGCCTGATCTCAACGGGTGGCTACACCTTC. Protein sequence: CASSLISTGGYTF.

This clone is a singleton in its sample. CDR3 nucleotide sequence: TGTGCCAGCAGTGATACAGGGGTAAGAAACACTGAAGCTTTCTTT. Translation: CASSDTGVRNTEAFF. The V gene is TRBV2, the J gene TRBJ1-1; 7 bases align to TRBD1. CDR1 is SNHLY and CDR2 is FYNNEI in the germline V gene. The CDR3 is 15 residues long. V lost 3 bases, J lost 2 bases, and 6 bases stayed unmatched.

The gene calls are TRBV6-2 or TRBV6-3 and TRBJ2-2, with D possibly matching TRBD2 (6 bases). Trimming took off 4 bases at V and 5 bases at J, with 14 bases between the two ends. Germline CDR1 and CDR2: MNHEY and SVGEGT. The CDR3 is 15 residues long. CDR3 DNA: TGTGCCAGCAGTTTCCTTTTGCGGGGAACCGGGGAGCTGTTTTTT. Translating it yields CASSFLLRGTGELFF.

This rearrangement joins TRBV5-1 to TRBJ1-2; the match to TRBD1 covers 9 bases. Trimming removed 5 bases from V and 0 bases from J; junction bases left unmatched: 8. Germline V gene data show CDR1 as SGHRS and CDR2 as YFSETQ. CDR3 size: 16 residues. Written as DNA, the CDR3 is TGCGCCAGCAGTTTAACCCGGGACAGGGCTAACTATGGCTACACCTTC. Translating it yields CASSLTRDRANYGYTF.

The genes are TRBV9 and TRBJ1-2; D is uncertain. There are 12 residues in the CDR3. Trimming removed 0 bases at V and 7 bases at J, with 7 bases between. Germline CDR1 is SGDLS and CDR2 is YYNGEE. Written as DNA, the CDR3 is TGTGCCAGCAGCGTAGTGGAGCCTGGCTACACCTTC. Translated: CASSVVEPGYTF. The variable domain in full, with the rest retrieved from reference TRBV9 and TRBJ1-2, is DSGVTQTPKHLITATGQRVTLRCSPRSGDLSVYWYQQSLDQGLQFLIQYYNGEERAKGNILERFSAQQFPDLHSELNLSSLELGDSALYFCASSVVEPGYTFGSGTRLTVV.

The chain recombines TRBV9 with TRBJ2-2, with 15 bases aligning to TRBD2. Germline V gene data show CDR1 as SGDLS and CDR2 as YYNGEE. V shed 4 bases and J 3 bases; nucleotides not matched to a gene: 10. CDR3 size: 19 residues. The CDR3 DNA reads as TGTGCCAGCAGCCCCGGACTAGCGGGGGGGCCTCGGGACACCGGGGAGCTGTTTTTT. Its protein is CASSPGLAGGPRDTGELFF.

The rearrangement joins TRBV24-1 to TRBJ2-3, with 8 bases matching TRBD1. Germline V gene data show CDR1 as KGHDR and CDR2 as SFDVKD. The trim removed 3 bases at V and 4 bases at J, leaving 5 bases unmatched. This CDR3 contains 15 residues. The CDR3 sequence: CATSDLQGAADTQYF. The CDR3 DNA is TGTGCCACCAGTGATCTTCAGGGGGCCGCAGATACGCAGTATTTT.

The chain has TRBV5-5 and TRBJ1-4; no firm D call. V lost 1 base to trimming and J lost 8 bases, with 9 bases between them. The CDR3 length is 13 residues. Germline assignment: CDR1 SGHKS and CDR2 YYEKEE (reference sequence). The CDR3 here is CASSLLPEEKLFF. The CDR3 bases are TGTGCCAGCAGCTTGTTACCCGAGGAAAAACTGTTTTTT.

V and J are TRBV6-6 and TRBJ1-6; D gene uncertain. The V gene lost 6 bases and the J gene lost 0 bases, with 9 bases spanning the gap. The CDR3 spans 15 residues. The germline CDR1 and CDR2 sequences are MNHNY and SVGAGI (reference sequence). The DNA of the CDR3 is TGTGCCAGCAGACCGTCGAGCTCCTATAATTCACCCCTCCACTTT. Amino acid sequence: CASRPSSSYNSPLHF.

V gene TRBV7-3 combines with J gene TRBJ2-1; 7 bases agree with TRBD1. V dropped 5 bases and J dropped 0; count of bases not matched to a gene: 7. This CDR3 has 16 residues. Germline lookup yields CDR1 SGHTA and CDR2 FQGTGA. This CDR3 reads CASSPLTGSSYNEQFF. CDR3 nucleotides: TGTGCCAGCAGCCCTCTGACAGGGAGCTCCTACAATGAGCAGTTCTTC.

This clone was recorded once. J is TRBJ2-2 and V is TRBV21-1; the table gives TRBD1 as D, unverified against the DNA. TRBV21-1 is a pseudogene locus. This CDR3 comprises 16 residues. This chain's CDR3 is CASSIQGQGAQGELFF. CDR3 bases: TGTGCCAGCAGCATACAGGGACAGGGGGCGCAAGGGGAGCTGTTTTTT.

The CDR3 spells CASSQDCICRASKNIQYF. The CDR3 coding sequence is TGTGCCAGCAGCCAAGACTGTATATGCAGGGCATCCAAAAACATTCAGTACTTC. V and J are TRBV3-1 (or the pseudogene TRBV3-2) and TRBJ2-4, with D perhaps matching TRBD1 (5 bases). The V gene lost 0 bases and the J gene lost 2 bases, with 17 bases spanning the gap. The CDR3 is made up of 18 amino acids. Germline values: CDR1 LGHDT, CDR2 YNNKEL (reference sequence).

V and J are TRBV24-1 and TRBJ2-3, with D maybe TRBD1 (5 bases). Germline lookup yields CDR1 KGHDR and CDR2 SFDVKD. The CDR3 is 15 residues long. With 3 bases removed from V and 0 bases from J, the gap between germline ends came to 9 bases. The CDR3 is CATSDTRASTDTQYF. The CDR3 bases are TGTGCCACCAGTGATACCAGGGCGAGCACAGATACGCAGTATTTT.

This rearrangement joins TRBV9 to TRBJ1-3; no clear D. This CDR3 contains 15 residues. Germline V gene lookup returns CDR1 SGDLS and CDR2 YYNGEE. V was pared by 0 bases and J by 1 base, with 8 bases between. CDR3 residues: CASSVAGTSGNTIYF. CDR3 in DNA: TGTGCCAGCAGCGTAGCGGGTACTTCTGGAAACACCATATATTTT. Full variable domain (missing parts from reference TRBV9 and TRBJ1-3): DSGVTQTPKHLITATGQRVTLRCSPRSGDLSVYWYQQSLDQGLQFLIQYYNGEERAKGNILERFSAQQFPDLHSELNLSSLELGDSALYFCASSVAGTSGNTIYFGEGSWLTVV.

Written as DNA, the CDR3 is TGTGCCAGCAGCTTGAAGATAGCGGGAATGGGGACAGATACGCAGTATTTT. As protein: CASSLKIAGMGTDTQYF. This chain connects TRBV5-4 to TRBJ2-3, with 8 bases that match TRBD2. CDR1 SGHNT and CDR2 YYREEE come from the germline V gene (reference sequence). With 1 base clipped from V and 3 bases from J, the junction kept 10 bases outside the gene matches. The CDR3 covers 17 residues.

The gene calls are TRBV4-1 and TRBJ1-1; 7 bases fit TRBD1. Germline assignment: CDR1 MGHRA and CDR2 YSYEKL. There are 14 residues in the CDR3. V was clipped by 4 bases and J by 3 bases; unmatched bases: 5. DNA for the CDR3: TGCGCCAGCAGCCGAGGGGGCGTATACACTGAAGCTTTCTTT. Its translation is CASSRGGVYTEAFF.

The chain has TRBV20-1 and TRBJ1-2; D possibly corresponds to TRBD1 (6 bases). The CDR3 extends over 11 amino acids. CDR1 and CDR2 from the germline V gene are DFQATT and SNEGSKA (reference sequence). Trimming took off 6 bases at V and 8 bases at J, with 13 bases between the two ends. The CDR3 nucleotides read TGCAGTGCGCCCCCAGGGGTAGGCTACACCTTC. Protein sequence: CSAPPGVGYTF.

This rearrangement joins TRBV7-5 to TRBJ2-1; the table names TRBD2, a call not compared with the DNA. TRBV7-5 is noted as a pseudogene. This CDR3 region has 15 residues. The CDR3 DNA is TGTGCCAGAAGCTTTCCTAGCGGCGCTGGGAATGAGCAGTTCTTC. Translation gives CARSFPSGAGNEQFF.

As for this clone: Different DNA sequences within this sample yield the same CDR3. The CDR3 DNA reads TGTGCCAGCAGGACGGGGGGAGAGACCCAGTACTTC. It yields the protein CASRTGGETQYF. The J gene is TRBJ2-5, the V gene TRBV2, with 7 bases identical to TRBD2. The germline V gene encodes CDR1 SNHLY and CDR2 FYNNEI. V was pared by 6 bases and J by 4 bases, with 2 bases of the junction left unmatched. The CDR3 has 12 residues.

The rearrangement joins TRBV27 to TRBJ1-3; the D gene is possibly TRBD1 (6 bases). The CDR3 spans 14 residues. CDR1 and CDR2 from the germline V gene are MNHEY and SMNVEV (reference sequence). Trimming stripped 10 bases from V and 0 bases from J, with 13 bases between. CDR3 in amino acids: CATQDRFSGNTIYF. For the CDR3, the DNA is TGTGCCACCCAGGACAGATTCTCTGGAAACACCATATATTTT.

DNA for the CDR3: TGTGCCAGCATCAGGGGGCATGGCGGGGAGCTGTTTTTT. Translation gives CASIRGHGGELFF. The chain carries TRBV12-3 or TRBV12-4 and TRBJ2-2; 8 nucleotides agree with TRBD1. V shed 7 bases, J shed 7 bases, and the junction held 5 bases outside the gene matches. The CDR3 totals 13 residues.

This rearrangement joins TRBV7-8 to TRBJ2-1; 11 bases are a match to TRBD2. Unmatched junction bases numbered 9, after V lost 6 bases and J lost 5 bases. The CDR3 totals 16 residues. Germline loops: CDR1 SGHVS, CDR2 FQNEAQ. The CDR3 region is CASRIRGLADNNEQFF. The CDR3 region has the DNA TGTGCCAGCAGGATCCGGGGACTAGCGGATAACAATGAGCAGTTCTTC.

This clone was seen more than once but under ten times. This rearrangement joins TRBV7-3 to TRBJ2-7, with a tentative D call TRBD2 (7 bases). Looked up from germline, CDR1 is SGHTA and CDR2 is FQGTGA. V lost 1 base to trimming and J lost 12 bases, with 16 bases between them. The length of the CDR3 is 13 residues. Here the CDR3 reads CASSLRGGGPRYF. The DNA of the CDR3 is TGTGCCAGCAGCTTAAGAGGGGGAGGGCCACGGTACTTC.